This entry concerns a single T cell receptor (beta chain). Its antigen is currently not known. One base away there is no much larger clone; base qualities are not given. RNA was extracted using the RNeasy kit, and roughly 0.5 to 1 microgram was reverse transcribed with random hexamers. The immunoSEQ multiplex PCR assay, which covers 54 Vbeta and 13 Jbeta segments, was used to amplify TCR beta CDR3 regions. PCR amplification bias was corrected by using a synthetic template baseline for primer optimization and computational correction. In the authors' own workflow: Reads were assigned to V, D and J genes according to IMGT and analyzed in immunoSEQ Analyzer, with only productive sequences retained. Clonality was calculated as one minus the Shannon entropy normalized by log2 of the number of productive unique sequences. For each patient and control, public and private clones were evaluated within the 100 most prevalent clones. Susac-specific clones were defined as absent from healthy and MS cohorts, 1052 published viral clones and other ImmuneACCESS disease sequences. TCRdb reprocessing: public reads trimmed at Q25 with fastp, clones called with MiXCR, in-frame beta chains kept. Every entry covers one CDR3 protein and lists the most common genes and DNA from its rows. TCRdb, not the original authors, processed these V and J calls. For this sample the table gives approximately 77,000 distinct CDR3 sequences, of which just over 90% were detected only once. Jointly, the top ten make up over 0.5% of the sample.

Peripheral blood CD8+ and CD4+ T cells from healthy donors, Susac syndrome patients and multiple sclerosis patients were profiled using high-throughput TCR beta sequencing. Susac syndrome patients met recently defined diagnostic criteria for definite or probable disease. Bulk CD8+ and CD4+ T cells were purified by magnetic negative isolation, whereas CD8+ TEMRA cells were enriched by FACS. Blood was drawn into EDTA tubes, processed within 24 hours, and PBMCs were isolated by density gradient centrifugation. PBMCs destined for TCR sequencing were cryopreserved in liquid nitrogen and later thawed in a 37 °C water bath. Purity of sorted or isolated CD4+, CD8+ and CD8+ TEMRA cells was at least 90%. The data were taken from a study of CD8 T cells in Susac syndrome (dated by TCRdb to between 2017 and 2020). Background on the whole study: Of the Susac syndrome patients who were sequenced, over five had clinically active disease and 8 or 9 were in clinical remission. Susac syndrome patients were therapy-naive, on corticosteroids (some also receiving IVIg), or on IVIg alone at blood withdrawal. Whether CD8+ T cell activation and differentiation in Susac syndrome was antigen driven was tested using repertoire sequencing.

The germline V gene encodes CDR1 LNHDA and CDR2 SQIVND (reference sequence). V is cut back by 3 bases and J by 7 bases, with 4 bases in the junction unmatched. The CDR3 spans 15 residues, from the cysteine through the phenylalanine. The DNA shown is the 45-base CDR3, in frame from base 1. What the study reported, not specific to this receptor: The CD4+ T cell repertoire of patients with Susac syndrome showed no detectable clonal expansion. The number of individuals in the TCR sequencing and HLA analysis was recognized as being relatively small.

This receptor was identified in a human donor with Susac syndrome. The source material was CD4+ T cells from PBMCs. The chain couples TRBV19 to TRBJ1-6; TRBD1 matches 9 bases in the middle. The DNA reads as follows: TGTGCCAGTAGTATGTCCGGACAGGGGAATTCACCCCTCCACTTT. This encodes CASSMSGQGNSPLHF.